The 15 T cell receptor beta chains in this list originate from one sample, sequenced in a study of blood T cells in healthy people across ages. PCR was performed a second time for about 7 to 12 cycles using a sample-barcoded 5' primer and a J-beta primer mix. TCRdb reprocessed the 5' RACE reads with MiXCR, giving one entry per CDR3 protein. The sample yields about a million distinct CDR3 sequences, around two fifths seen once. The sequenced sample was blood. The receptors come from a man younger than 35 in good health.

Ten or more counts support this clonotype. This rearrangement joins TRBV9 to TRBJ1-2; 8 bases map to TRBD1. The germline CDR1 and CDR2 sequences are SGDLS and YYNGEE. The length of the CDR3 is 14 residues. The V segment lost 0 bases and the J segment 2 bases; nucleotides outside the gene matches: 0. The CDR3 protein is CASSVGQGNYGYTF. The CDR3 nucleotides read TGTGCCAGCAGCGTAGGACAGGGGAACTATGGCTACACCTTC.

The chain couples TRBV9 to TRBJ1-5; the D is unclear. Trimming pared 3 bases from V and 4 bases from J, leaving 11 bases between. CDR3 size: 14 residues. Germline CDR1 reads SGDLS; CDR2 reads YYNGEE. CDR3 sequence: CASSGGSGNQPQHF. CDR3 DNA: TGTGCCAGCAGCGGGGGTAGCGGTAATCAGCCCCAGCATTTT. The full variable domain, with the rest looked up from reference TRBV9 and TRBJ1-5, is DSGVTQTPKHLITATGQRVTLRCSPRSGDLSVYWYQQSLDQGLQFLIQYYNGEERAKGNILERFSAQQFPDLHSELNLSSLELGDSALYFCASSGGSGNQPQHFGDGTRLSIL.

This clonotype has just one count. The gene calls are TRBV7-2 and TRBJ1-1, with D maybe TRBD1 (6 bases). Germline V CDR1 and CDR2: SGHTA, FQGNSA. This CDR3 is built from 14 residues. Trimming removed 6 bases from V and 3 bases from J, with 14 bases in between. CDR3 amino acids: CASRFQGSHTEAFF. In nucleotides, the CDR3 is TGTGCCAGCAGGTTTCAGGGGTCTCACACTGAAGCTTTCTTT.

The table lists this clonotype with a few counts. The V and J genes are TRBV27 and TRBJ2-1; D is possibly TRBD1 (5 bases). Germline lookup yields CDR1 MNHEY and CDR2 SMNVEV (reference sequence). V dropped 5 bases and J dropped 4 bases, with 12 bases sitting between them. The CDR3 contains 14 residues. DNA of the CDR3: TGTGCCAGCAGTAAGAGACAGTCTTACAATGAGCAGTTCTTC. As protein: CASSKRQSYNEQFF.

The chain carries TRBV6-5 and TRBJ1-1; no clear D gene. Trimming left V 6 bases short and J 1 base short, with 12 bases between. The V gene's germline CDR1 is MNHEY and CDR2 SVGAGI. The CDR3 sequence is 14 residues long. The CDR3 loop reads CASRQTKRNTEAFF. In DNA, the CDR3 is TGTGCCAGCAGGCAAACAAAACGGAACACTGAAGCTTTCTTT.

This clonotype was seen repeatedly, ten times or more. The chain couples TRBV12-3 or TRBV12-4 to TRBJ2-7, with D hard to call. V shed 4 bases and J shed 6 bases, with 10 bases lying between them. This CDR3 has 12 residues. The CDR3 sequence: CASSSVAPEQYF. The CDR3 nucleotides are TGTGCCAGCAGTTCTGTTGCACCCGAGCAGTACTTC.

This clonotype was observed a few times. The rearrangement uses TRBV13 and TRBJ2-7, with TRBD1 matching 7 bases. The CDR3 sequence is 13 residues long. Germline CDR1 and CDR2: PRHDT and FYEKMQ (reference sequence). Unmatched junction bases numbered 5, after V lost 5 bases and J lost 4 bases. The DNA for the CDR3 is TGTGCCAGCAGCATACAGGGGAAGTACGAGCAGTACTTC. This translates into CASSIQGKYEQYF.

This clonotype was detected a few times. The chain uses TRBV21-1 and TRBJ2-3. TRBV21-1 is reported as a pseudogene. The CDR3 runs 17 residues. As DNA, the CDR3 is TGTGCCAGCAGCATTGGTAGTACCCAATATCTCGCAGATACGCAGTATTTT. Amino acids: CASSIGSTQYLADTQYF.

This chain connects TRBV6-5 to TRBJ2-3; tentatively, D is TRBD2 (5 bases). The germline V gene encodes CDR1 MNHEY and CDR2 SVGAGI. V was clipped by 4 bases and J by 4 bases, with 27 bases between them. CDR3 size: 19 residues. CDR3 loop: CASSSQSRGRILMADTQYF. CDR3 DNA sequence: TGTGCCAGCAGTTCCCAATCAAGAGGGCGTATCCTCATGGCAGATACGCAGTATTTT.

V and J are TRBV2 and TRBJ1-2; D is unresolved. Germline-derived CDR1 and CDR2 are SNHLY and FYNNEI. The CDR3 runs 16 residues. V lost 1 base and J 4 bases, leaving 16 bases between the germline ends. The DNA for the CDR3 is TGTGCCAGCAGTGAAGGGACGGGCGCCTTGGGCTATGGCTACACCTTC. Amino acid sequence: CASSEGTGALGYGYTF.

Only a few counts were recorded for this clonotype. This sequence joins TRBV27 and TRBJ2-4; D could derive from TRBD1 or TRBD2 (7 bases each). This CDR3 comprises 17 residues. V was cut by 3 bases and J by 0 bases, with 15 bases left in between. Germline loops: CDR1 MNHEY, CDR2 SMNVEV (reference sequence). The CDR3 sequence is CASSLRSGTVAKNIQYF. The CDR3 DNA follows: TGTGCCAGCAGTTTGCGGAGCGGGACAGTAGCCAAAAACATTCAGTACTTC.

This clonotype was picked up a small number of times. The chain employs TRBV12-3 or TRBV12-4 and TRBJ2-5; 7 positions agree with TRBD1. V gave up 6 bases and J gave up 2 bases; unmatched junction bases: 6. The CDR3 has 14 residues. CDR3 sequence (DNA): TGTGCCAGCAGAAATCGGGACAGTCAAGAGACCCAGTACTTC. Its translation: CASRNRDSQETQYF.

This chain connects TRBV20-1 to TRBJ2-2, with D possibly matching TRBD2 (5 bases). The CDR3 has 14 residues. Trimming shortened V by 3 bases and J by 5 bases, and 13 bases separated the two germline ends. The germline CDR1 and CDR2 sequences are DFQATT and SNEGSKA (reference sequence). The CDR3 protein is CSARASEGTGELFF. The CDR3 DNA follows: TGCAGTGCTAGGGCCTCCGAGGGAACCGGGGAGCTGTTTTTT.

The rearrangement links TRBV2 to TRBJ2-5; TRBD1 aligns across 8 bases. Trimming took 8 bases from V and 4 from J; bases not matched to a gene: 12. This CDR3 has 15 amino acids. The V gene's germline CDR1 is SNHLY and CDR2 FYNNEI. The CDR3 region is CASSEIPTGGETQYF. CDR3 sequence (DNA): TGTGCCAGCTCGGAGATACCTACAGGGGGAGAGACCCAGTACTTC.

This clonotype has only a few counts. The V and J genes are TRBV15 and TRBJ2-7; 8 nucleotides agree with TRBD1. The CDR3 sequence is 14 residues long. With V trimmed by 3 bases and J by 2 bases, 3 bases remained unmatched. Per germline, CDR1 LNHNV and CDR2 YYDKDF (reference sequence). CDR3 DNA: TGTGCCACCAGCAGCGGACAGGGTACCTACGAGCAGTACTTC. This encodes CATSSGQGTYEQYF.